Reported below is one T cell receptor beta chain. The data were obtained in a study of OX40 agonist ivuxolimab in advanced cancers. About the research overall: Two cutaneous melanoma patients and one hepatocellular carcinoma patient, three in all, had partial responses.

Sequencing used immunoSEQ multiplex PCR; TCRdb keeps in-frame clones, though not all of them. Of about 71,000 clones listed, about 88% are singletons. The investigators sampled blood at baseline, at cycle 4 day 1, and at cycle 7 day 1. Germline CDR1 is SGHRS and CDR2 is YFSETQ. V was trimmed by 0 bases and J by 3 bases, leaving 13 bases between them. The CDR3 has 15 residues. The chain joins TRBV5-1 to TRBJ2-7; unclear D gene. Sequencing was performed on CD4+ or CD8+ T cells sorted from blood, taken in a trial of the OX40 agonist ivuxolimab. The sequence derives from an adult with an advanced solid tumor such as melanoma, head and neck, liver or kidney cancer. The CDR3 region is CASSLGTADFYEQYF. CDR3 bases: TGCGCCAGCAGCTTGGGTACAGCCGACTTCTACGAGCAGTACTTC.